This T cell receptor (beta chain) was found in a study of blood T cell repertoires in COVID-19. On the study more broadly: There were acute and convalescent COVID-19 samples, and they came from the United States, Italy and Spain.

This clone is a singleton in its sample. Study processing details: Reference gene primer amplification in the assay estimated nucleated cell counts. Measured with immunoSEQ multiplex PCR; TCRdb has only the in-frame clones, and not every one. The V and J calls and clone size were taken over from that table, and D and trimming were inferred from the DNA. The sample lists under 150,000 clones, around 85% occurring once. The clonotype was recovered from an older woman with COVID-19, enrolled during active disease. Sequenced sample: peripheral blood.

This CDR3 is CASSSADRGQNTEAFF. CDR3 in DNA: TGCGCCAGCAGCTCCGCCGACAGGGGACAGAACACTGAAGCTTTCTTT. V is TRBV5-1 and J is TRBJ1-1; 8 nucleotides line up with TRBD1. CDR3 length: 16 residues. Germline trimming cut 3 bases from V and 1 base from J; bases unmatched to any gene: 8. CDR1 SGHRS and CDR2 YFSETQ come from the germline V gene.